This paragraph reports one TCR beta chain. Its antigen is unidentified. Sampled while nominally healthy, donors likely had unrecorded immune exposures. The germline gives CDR1 MNHEY, CDR2 SVGAGI. This CDR3 has 15 residues. V was clipped by 8 bases and J by 2 bases; unmatched bases: 7. This sample stems from a study of cytomegalovirus exposure and HLA in healthy donors. Overall study findings and caveats: The only immune exposure information that was available was CMV serostatus.

PCR employed 60 Vbeta and 13 Jbeta primers. Repertoires were generated with immunoSEQ multiplex PCR, while TCRdb's copy carries only in-frame clones and drops some. The table lists 200,000 to 300,000 clones, 82% of them singletons. What was sequenced was PBMCs. The sequence was collected from a woman in her 40s in good health and CMV-seropositive. The chain uses TRBV6-5 and TRBJ1-3, with 9 bases lining up with TRBD1. This chain's CDR3 is CASFPGTGTGNTIYF. DNA for the CDR3: TGTGCCAGCTTCCCCGGGACAGGGACTGGAAACACCATATATTTT.